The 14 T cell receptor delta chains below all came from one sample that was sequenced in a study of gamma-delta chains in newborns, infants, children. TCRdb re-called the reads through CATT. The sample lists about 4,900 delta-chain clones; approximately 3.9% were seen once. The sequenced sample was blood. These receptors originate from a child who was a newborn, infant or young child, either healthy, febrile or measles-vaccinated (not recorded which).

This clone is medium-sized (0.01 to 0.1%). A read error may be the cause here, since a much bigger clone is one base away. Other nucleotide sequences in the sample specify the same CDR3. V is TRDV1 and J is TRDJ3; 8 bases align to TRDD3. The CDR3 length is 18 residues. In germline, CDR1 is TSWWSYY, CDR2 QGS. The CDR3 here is CALGELWGSSWDTRQMFF. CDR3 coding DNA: TGTGCTCTTGGGGAACTCTGGGGGAGCTCCTGGGACACCCGGCAGATGTTTTTC.

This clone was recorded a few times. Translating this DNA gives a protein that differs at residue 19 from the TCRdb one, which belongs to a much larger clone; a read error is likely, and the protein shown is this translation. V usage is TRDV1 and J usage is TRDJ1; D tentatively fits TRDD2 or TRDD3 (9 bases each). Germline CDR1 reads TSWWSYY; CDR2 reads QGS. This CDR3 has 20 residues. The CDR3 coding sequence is TGTGCTCTTGGGGAAATCCCCTCCTTCCTACTGGGGGACTACACCGATAAACTCACCTTT. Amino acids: CALGEIPSFLLGDYTDKLTF.

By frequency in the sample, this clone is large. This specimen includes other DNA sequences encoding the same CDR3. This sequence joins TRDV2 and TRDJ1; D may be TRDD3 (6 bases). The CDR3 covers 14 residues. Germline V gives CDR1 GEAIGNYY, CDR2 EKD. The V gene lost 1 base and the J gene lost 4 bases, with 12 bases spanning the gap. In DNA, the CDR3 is TGTGCCTGTGACACGGACTGGGTGATCGATAAACTCATCTTT. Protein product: CACDTDWVIDKLIF.

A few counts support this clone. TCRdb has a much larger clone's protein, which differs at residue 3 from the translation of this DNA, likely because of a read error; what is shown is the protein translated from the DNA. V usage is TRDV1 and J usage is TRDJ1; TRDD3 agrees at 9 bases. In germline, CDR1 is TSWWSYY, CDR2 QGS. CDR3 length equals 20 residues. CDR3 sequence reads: CAPGELYWGTPRRYTDKLIF. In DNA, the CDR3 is TGCGCTCCTGGGGAACTCTACTGGGGGACTCCGAGGCGGTACACCGATAAACTCATCTTT.

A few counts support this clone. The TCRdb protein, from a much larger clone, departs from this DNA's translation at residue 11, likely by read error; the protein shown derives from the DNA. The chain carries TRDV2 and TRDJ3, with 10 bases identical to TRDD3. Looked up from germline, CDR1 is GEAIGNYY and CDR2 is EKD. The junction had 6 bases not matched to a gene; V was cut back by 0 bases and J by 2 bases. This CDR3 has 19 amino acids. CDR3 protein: CACDTTGGSSPWDTRQMFF. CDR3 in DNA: TGTGCCTGTGACACCACTGGGGGATCCAGCCCCTGGGACACCCGACAGATGTTTTTC.

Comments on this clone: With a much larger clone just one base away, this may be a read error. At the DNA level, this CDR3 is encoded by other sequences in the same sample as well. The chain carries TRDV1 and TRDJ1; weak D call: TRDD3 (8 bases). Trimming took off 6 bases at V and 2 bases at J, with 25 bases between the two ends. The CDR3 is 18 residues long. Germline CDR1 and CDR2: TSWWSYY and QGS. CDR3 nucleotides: TGTGCTCTTGGTGGGGCCTTCCTTACTGGGGGCCAAACCGATAAACTCATCTTT. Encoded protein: CALGGAFLTGGQTDKLIF.

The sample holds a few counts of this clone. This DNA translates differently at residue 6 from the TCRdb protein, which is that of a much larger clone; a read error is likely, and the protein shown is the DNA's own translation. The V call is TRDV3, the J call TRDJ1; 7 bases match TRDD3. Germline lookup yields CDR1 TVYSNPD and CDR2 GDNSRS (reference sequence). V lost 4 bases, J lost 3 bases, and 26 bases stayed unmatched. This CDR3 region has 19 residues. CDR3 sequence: CACGGCPPYWGPGSDKLIF. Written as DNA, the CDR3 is TGTGCCTGCGGGGGCTGTCCCCCTTACTGGGGACCTGGATCCGATAAACTCATCTTT. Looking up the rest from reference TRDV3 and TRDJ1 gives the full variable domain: CDKVTQSSPDQTVASGSEVVLLCTYDTVYSNPDLFWYRIRPDYSFQFVFYGDNSRSEGADFTQGRFSVKHILTQKAFHLVISPVRTEDSATYYCACGGCPPYWGPGSDKLIFGKGTRVTVEP.

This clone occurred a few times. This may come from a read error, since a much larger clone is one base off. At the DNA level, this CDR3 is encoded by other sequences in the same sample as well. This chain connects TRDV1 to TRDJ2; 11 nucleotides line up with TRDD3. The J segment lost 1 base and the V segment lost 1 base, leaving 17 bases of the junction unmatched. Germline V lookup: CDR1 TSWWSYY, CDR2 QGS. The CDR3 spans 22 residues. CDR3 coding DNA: TGTGCTCTTGGGGAACAGAGATCCTATTGGGGGATACGGGGGAATTTGACAGCACAACTCTTCTTT. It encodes CALGEQRSYWGIRGNLTAQLFF.

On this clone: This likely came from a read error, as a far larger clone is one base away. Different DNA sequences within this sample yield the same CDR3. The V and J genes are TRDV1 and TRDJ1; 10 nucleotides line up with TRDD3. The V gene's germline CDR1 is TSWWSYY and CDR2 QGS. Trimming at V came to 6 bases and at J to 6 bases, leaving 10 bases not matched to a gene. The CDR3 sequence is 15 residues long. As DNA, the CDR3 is TGTGCTCTTGGAGAAGCTTGGGGGATACCCCATAAACTCATCTTT. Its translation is CALGEAWGIPHKLIF.

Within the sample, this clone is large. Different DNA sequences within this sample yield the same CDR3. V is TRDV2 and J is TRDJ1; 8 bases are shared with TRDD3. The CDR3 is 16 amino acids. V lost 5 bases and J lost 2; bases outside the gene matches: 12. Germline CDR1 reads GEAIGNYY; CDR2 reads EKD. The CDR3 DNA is TGTGCCTGTGCCATTGGGGGGATAAGAGGAACCGATAAACTCATCTTT. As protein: CACAIGGIRGTDKLIF.

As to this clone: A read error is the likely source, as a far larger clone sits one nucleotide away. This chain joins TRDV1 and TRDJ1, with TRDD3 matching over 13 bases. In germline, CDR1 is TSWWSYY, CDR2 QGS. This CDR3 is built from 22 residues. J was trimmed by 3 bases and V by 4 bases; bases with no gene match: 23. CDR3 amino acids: CALGAPSPSTGGYAWMADKLIF. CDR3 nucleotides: TGTGCTCTTGGGGCCCCTTCCCCTTCTACTGGGGGATACGCATGGATGGCCGATAAACTCATCTTT.

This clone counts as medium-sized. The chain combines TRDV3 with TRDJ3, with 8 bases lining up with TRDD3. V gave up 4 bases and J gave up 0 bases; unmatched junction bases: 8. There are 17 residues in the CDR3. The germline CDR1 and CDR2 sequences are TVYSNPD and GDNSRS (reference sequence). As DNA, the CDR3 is TGTGCCTACCTGGGGATACACAGCTCCTGGGACACCCGACAGATGTTTTTC. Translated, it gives CAYLGIHSSWDTRQMFF. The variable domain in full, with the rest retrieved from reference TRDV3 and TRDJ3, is CDKVTQSSPDQTVASGSEVVLLCTYDTVYSNPDLFWYRIRPDYSFQFVFYGDNSRSEGADFTQGRFSVKHILTQKAFHLVISPVRTEDSATYYCAYLGIHSSWDTRQMFFGTGIKLFVEP.

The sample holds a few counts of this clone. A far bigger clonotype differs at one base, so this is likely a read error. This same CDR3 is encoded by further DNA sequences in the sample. CDR3 in DNA: TGTGCCTGTGACACGTACTGGGGGAGCTCCTGGGACACCCGACAGATGTTTTTC. Its protein is CACDTYWGSSWDTRQMFF. The chain uses TRDV2 and TRDJ3; 9 bases fit TRDD3. Trimming at V came to 1 base and at J to 0 bases, leaving 3 bases not matched to a gene. The germline V gene encodes CDR1 GEAIGNYY and CDR2 EKD. The CDR3 consists of 18 residues.

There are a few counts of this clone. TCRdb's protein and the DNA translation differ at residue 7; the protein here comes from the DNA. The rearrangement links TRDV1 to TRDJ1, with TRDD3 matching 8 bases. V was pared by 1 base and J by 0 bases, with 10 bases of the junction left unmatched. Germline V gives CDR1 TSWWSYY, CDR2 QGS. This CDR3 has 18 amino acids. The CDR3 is CALGEPFYVLGDTDKLIF. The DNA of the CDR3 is TGTGCTCTTGGGGAACCCTTCTACGTACTGGGGGACACCGATAAACTCATCTTT.